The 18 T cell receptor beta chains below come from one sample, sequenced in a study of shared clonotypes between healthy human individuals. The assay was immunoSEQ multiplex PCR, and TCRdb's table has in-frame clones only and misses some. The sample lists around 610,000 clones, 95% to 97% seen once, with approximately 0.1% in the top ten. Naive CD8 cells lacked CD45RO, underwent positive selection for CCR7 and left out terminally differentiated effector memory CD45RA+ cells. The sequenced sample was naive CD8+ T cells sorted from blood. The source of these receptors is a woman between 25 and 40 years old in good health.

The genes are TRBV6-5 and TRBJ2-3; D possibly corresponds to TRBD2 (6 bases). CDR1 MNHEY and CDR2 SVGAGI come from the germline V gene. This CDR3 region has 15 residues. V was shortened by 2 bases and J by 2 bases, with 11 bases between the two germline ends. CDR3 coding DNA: TGTGCCAGCAGTTACCGAGCGGGCCACACAGATACGCAGTATTTT. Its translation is CASSYRAGHTDTQYF.

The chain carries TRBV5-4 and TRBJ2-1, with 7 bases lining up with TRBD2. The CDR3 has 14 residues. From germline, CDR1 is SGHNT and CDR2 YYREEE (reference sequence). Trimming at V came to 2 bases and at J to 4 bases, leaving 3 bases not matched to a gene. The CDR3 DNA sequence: TGTGCCAGCAGCTTCGGGACTACATACAATGAGCAGTTCTTC. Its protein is CASSFGTTYNEQFF.

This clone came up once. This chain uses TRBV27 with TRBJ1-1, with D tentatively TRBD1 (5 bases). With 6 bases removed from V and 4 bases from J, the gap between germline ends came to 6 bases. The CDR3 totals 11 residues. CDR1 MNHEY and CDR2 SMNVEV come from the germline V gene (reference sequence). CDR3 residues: CASRGVTEAFF. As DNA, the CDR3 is TGTGCCAGCAGGGGGGTCACTGAAGCTTTCTTT.

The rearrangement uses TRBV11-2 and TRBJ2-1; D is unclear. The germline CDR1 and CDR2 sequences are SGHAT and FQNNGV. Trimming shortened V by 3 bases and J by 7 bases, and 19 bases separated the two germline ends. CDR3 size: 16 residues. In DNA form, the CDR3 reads TGTGCCAGCAGCTTGGTCTGGCGGACCACCGGGAATGAGCAGTTCTTC. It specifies CASSLVWRTTGNEQFF.

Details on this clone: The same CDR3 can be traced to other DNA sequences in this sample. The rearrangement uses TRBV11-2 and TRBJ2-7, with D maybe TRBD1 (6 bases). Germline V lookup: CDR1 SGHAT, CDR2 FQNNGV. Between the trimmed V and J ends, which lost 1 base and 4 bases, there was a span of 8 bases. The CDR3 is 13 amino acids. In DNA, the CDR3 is TGTGCCAGCAGCTTAGGTGGGACATACGAGCAGTACTTC. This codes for CASSLGGTYEQYF.

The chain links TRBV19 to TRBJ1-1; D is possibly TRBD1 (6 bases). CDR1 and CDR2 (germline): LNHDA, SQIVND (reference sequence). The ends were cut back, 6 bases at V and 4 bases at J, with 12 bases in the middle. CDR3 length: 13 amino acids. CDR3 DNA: TGTGCCAGTAGATGGACAGCTACCACTGAAGCTTTCTTT. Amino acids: CASRWTATTEAFF.

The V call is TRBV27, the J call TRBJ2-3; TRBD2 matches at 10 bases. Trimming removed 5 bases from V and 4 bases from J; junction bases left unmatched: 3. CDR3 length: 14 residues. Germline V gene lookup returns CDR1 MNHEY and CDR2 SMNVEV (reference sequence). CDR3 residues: CASSPLAGADTQYF. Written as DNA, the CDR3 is TGTGCCAGCAGTCCTCTAGCGGGAGCAGATACGCAGTATTTT.

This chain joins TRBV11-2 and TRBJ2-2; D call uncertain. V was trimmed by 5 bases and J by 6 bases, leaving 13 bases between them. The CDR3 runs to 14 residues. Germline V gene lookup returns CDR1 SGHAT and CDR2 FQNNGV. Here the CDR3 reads CASSDEKLAGELFF. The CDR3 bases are TGTGCCAGCAGCGATGAAAAGTTAGCCGGGGAGCTGTTTTTT.

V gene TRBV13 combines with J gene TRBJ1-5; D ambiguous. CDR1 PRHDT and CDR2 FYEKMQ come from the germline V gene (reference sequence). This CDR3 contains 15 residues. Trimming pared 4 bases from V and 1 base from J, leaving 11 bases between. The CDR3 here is CASSSGLGSNQPQHF. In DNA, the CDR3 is TGTGCCAGCAGCTCCGGGCTCGGAAGCAATCAGCCCCAGCATTTT.

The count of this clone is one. CDR3 amino acids: CASSPRGPGEKLFF. As DNA, the CDR3 is TGTGCCAGCAGCCCCCGGGGTCCGGGAGAAAAACTGTTTTTT. The chain combines TRBV7-9 with TRBJ1-4, with D unresolved. The V gene lost 5 bases and the J gene lost 8 bases, with 15 bases spanning the gap. Germline assignment: CDR1 SEHNR and CDR2 FQNEAQ (reference sequence). CDR3 length: 14 residues.

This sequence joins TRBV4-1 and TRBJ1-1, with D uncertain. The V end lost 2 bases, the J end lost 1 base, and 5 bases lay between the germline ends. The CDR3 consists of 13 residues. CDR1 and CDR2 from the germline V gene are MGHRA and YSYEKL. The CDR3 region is CASSQRKNTEAFF. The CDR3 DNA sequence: TGCGCCAGCAGCCAAAGGAAGAACACTGAAGCTTTCTTT.

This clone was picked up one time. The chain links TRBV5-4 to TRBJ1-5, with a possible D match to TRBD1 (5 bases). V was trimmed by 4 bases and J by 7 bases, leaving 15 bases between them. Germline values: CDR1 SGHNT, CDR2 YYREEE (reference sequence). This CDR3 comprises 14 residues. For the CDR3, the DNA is TGTGCCAGCAGCCTCGGGACGGGGGGGCAGCCCCAGCATTTT. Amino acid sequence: CASSLGTGGQPQHF.

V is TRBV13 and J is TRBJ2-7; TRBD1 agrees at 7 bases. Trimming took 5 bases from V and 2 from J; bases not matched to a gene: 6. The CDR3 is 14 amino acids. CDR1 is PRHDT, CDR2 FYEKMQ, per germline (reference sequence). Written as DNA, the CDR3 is TGTGCCAGCAGCACCGACAGGGACCCCTACGAGCAGTACTTC. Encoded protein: CASSTDRDPYEQYF.

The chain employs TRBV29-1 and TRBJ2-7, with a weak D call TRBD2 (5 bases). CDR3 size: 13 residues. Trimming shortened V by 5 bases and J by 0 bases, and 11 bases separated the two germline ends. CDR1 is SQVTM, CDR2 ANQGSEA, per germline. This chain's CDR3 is CSVRGEFSYEQYF. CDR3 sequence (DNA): TGCAGCGTTCGTGGGGAGTTCTCCTACGAGCAGTACTTC.

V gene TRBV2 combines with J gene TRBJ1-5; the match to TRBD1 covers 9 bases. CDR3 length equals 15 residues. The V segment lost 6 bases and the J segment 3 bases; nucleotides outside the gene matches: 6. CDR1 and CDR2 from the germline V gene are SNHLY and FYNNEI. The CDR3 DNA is TGTGCCAGCAGGAGCGACAGGGGGTCCAATCAGCCCCAGCATTTT. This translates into CASRSDRGSNQPQHF.

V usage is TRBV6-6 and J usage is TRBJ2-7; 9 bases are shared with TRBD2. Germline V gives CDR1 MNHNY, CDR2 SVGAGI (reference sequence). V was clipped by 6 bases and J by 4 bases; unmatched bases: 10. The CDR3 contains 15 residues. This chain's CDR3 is CASRPQLSGSYEQYF. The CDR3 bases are TGTGCCAGCAGACCTCAACTTAGCGGGAGTTACGAGCAGTACTTC.

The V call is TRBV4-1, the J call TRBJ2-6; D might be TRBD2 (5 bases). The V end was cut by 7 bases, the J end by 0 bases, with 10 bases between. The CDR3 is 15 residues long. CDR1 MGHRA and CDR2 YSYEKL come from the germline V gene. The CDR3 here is CASNAEGSGANVLTF. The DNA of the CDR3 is TGCGCCAGCAACGCTGAGGGCTCTGGGGCCAACGTCCTGACTTTC.

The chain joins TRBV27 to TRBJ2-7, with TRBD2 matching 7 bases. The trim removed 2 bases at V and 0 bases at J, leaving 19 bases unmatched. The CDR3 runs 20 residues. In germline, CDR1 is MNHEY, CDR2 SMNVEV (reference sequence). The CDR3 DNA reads TGTGCCAGCAGTTTAAGAGTTCGCGCTAGCGGAGGCCTCGGCTCCTACGAGCAGTACTTC. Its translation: CASSLRVRASGGLGSYEQYF.